This T cell receptor beta chain was retrieved from a study of glioma-infiltrating T cells. TCR alpha and beta CDR3 regions were amplified from RNA using iRepertoire nested multiplex PCR. Using its own MiXCR run on the multiplex PCR reads, TCRdb lists one record per CDR3 protein. Of 44,000 or so distinct CDR3 sequences listed, about a fifth are singletons. This clonotype occurred a few times. Per the germline V gene, CDR1 is SGHRS and CDR2 is YFSETQ. The CDR3 contains 13 residues. V trimming: 4 bases; J trimming: 8 bases; junction bases outside the gene matches: 8. This chain joins TRBV5-1 and TRBJ1-2; 7 bases are a match to TRBD1. The receptor was derived from a human donor with low-grade glioma or glioblastoma, undergoing nonglioma brain surgery, or in good health (not recorded which). The sequenced material came from glioma tissue, nonneoplastic brain tissue, or PBMCs (not recorded which). The CDR3 reads CASSQGTDRGYTF. CDR3 in DNA: TGCGCCAGCAGCCAAGGGACAGATCGGGGCTACACCTTC.